Below are 12 T cell receptor beta chains sequenced from a single sample in a study of blood T cell repertoires in COVID-19. Using immunoSEQ multiplex PCR, the repertoire was profiled, and TCRdb retains in-frame clones only, with some absent. The sample holds roughly 190,000 clones, approximately 90% seen once. The specimen sequenced was PBMCs or T cells enriched from blood (not recorded which). The receptors were sampled from a woman between 40 and 50 years old in a cohort exposed to, infected with or recovered from COVID-19 (not recorded which).

This clone was detected once. CDR3 amino acids: CSASQGGHYGYTF. CDR3 DNA sequence: TGCAGTGCCAGTCAGGGGGGCCACTATGGCTACACCTTC. V gene TRBV20-1 combines with J gene TRBJ1-2, with 7 bases aligning to TRBD1. The CDR3 sequence is 13 residues long. Germline V gene lookup returns CDR1 DFQATT and CDR2 SNEGSKA (reference sequence). Trimming removed 6 bases from V and 3 bases from J; junction bases left unmatched: 7.

The chain carries TRBV5-1 and TRBJ2-2, with TRBD2 as a possible D gene (5 bases). Germline-derived CDR1 and CDR2 are SGHRS and YFSETQ. This CDR3 has 13 amino acids. Trimming stripped 4 bases from V and 5 bases from J, with 9 bases between. This CDR3 is CASSQPGTGELFF. The CDR3 nucleotides are TGCGCCAGCAGCCAACCGGGGACCGGGGAGCTGTTTTTT.

The V call is TRBV5-4, the J call TRBJ2-3, with 9 bases that match TRBD2. V gave up 0 bases and J gave up 6 bases; unmatched junction bases: 2. The germline CDR1 and CDR2 sequences are SGHNT and YYREEE (reference sequence). CDR3 length: 14 amino acids. The CDR3 sequence is CASSLDGLADTQYF. As DNA, the CDR3 is TGTGCCAGCAGCTTGGACGGACTAGCGGATACGCAGTATTTT.

The V call is TRBV10-2, the J call TRBJ1-1; D possibly corresponds to TRBD1 (5 bases). The CDR3 consists of 13 residues. With 10 bases removed from V and 5 bases from J, the gap between germline ends came to 17 bases. Germline CDR1 and CDR2: WSHSY and SAAADI. The CDR3 is CATTDGGGTEAFF. The CDR3 DNA reads TGCGCCACCACCGATGGGGGGGGTACTGAAGCTTTCTTT.

V gene TRBV9 combines with J gene TRBJ1-2; D might be TRBD1 (6 bases). The CDR3 length is 14 residues. Looked up from germline, CDR1 is SGDLS and CDR2 is YYNGEE. Trimming shortened V by 5 bases and J by 6 bases, and 17 bases separated the two germline ends. CDR3 bases: TGTGCCAGCAGTCTAGGGCAGGGGTGGCATGGCTACACCTTC. The encoded protein is CASSLGQGWHGYTF. The full variable domain, with the rest looked up from reference TRBV9 and TRBJ1-2, is DSGVTQTPKHLITATGQRVTLRCSPRSGDLSVYWYQQSLDQGLQFLIQYYNGEERAKGNILERFSAQQFPDLHSELNLSSLELGDSALYFCASSLGQGWHGYTFGSGTRLTVV.

The chain recombines TRBV7-9 with TRBJ2-5, with 10 bases that match TRBD2. This CDR3 spans 15 amino acids. The junction had 6 bases not matched to a gene; V was cut back by 5 bases and J by 3 bases. In germline, CDR1 is SEHNR, CDR2 FQNEAQ (reference sequence). The CDR3 nucleotides read TGTGCCAGCAGCCCCCCAGGACTAGCGGAAGAGACCCAGTACTTC. As protein: CASSPPGLAEETQYF. The whole variable domain, remainder taken from reference TRBV7-9 and TRBJ2-5, is DTGVSQNPRHKITKRGQNVTFRCDPISEHNRLYWYRQTLGQGPEFLTYFQNEAQLEKSRLLSDRFSAERPKGSFSTLEIQRTEQGDSAMYLCASSPPGLAEETQYFGPGTRLLVL.

V usage is TRBV29-1 and J usage is TRBJ1-1; D is unclear. Germline V gene sequence: CDR1 SQVTM, CDR2 ANQGSEA. The CDR3 length is 11 residues. The V end lost 6 bases, the J end lost 1 base, and 6 bases lay between the germline ends. CDR3 region: CSVRENTEAFF. Written as DNA, the CDR3 is TGCAGCGTCCGGGAGAACACTGAAGCTTTCTTT.

The V gene is TRBV6-5, the J gene TRBJ1-4, with 7 bases fitting TRBD1. From germline, CDR1 is MNHEY and CDR2 SVGAGI. This CDR3 is 13 amino acids long. V shed 6 bases and J 4 bases; nucleotides not matched to a gene: 2. The CDR3 nucleotides read TGTGCCAGCAGAAGACAGGGTAATGAAAAACTGTTTTTT. Amino acid sequence: CASRRQGNEKLFF.

V and J are TRBV4-1 and TRBJ2-6; 11 bases align to TRBD2. The CDR3 contains 18 residues. V dropped 1 base and J dropped 4; count of bases not matched to a gene: 6. Germline CDR1 MGHRA, CDR2 YSYEKL. CDR3 sequence (DNA): TGCGCCAGCAGCCAAGGAATAGCGGGAGGGCAGGGGGCCAACGTCCTGACTTTC. Translated, it gives CASSQGIAGGQGANVLTF.

This clone was observed once. This rearrangement joins TRBV28 to TRBJ1-1; D uncertain. The germline V gene encodes CDR1 MDHEN and CDR2 SYDVKM. This CDR3 has 14 residues. The V and J ends lost 5 bases and 5 bases respectively, with 15 bases between them. CDR3 sequence reads: CASSPSSGGTEAFF. CDR3 in DNA: TGTGCCAGCAGTCCGTCCTCGGGAGGAACTGAAGCTTTCTTT.

The gene calls are TRBV6-5 and TRBJ1-4; D perhaps matches TRBD1 (5 bases). V was shortened by 2 bases and J by 3 bases, with 7 bases between the two germline ends. This CDR3 is 14 amino acids long. Germline assignment: CDR1 MNHEY and CDR2 SVGAGI. In DNA, the CDR3 is TGTGCCAGCAGTTACGGACAATCTAATGAAAAACTGTTTTTT. It is translated as CASSYGQSNEKLFF.

The V gene is TRBV27, the J gene TRBJ2-7; D is uncertain. V shed 2 bases and J shed 3 bases, with 8 bases lying between them. Germline assignment: CDR1 MNHEY and CDR2 SMNVEV (reference sequence). The CDR3 extends over 13 amino acids. In DNA, the CDR3 is TGTGCCAGCAGTTTAACAGAACTCTACGAGCAGTACTTC. It specifies CASSLTELYEQYF.